This T cell receptor beta chain was identified during a study of shared clonotypes between healthy human individuals. Study-wide results and caveats: Clonotypes shared by all four sorted-subset donors had higher generation probabilities than non-shared clonotypes.

TCRdb's table, derived via immunoSEQ multiplex PCR, lists solely in-frame clones and lacks some. The table lists more than 1 million clones, 78% of them singletons, with 0.52% in the top ten. CDR3 length: 13 residues. Germline CDR1 and CDR2: SGHRS and YFSETQ. The ends were cut back, 2 bases at V and 4 bases at J, with 7 bases in the middle. This clone has only one observation. Its antigen is not known. This sample includes further DNA sequences coding for the same CDR3. The TCR originated in a young man in good health. Some clones in this sample may be carry-over from other donors' samples. The chain is built from TRBV5-1 and TRBJ1-5; D may be TRBD1 (6 bases). The sample taken for sequencing was memory CD4+ T cells from PBMCs. The subset denotes: CD45RA-negative fraction. CDR3 protein: CASSLGQNQPQHF. The CDR3, as DNA: TGCGCCAGCAGCTTAGGACAGAATCAGCCCCAGCATTTT.